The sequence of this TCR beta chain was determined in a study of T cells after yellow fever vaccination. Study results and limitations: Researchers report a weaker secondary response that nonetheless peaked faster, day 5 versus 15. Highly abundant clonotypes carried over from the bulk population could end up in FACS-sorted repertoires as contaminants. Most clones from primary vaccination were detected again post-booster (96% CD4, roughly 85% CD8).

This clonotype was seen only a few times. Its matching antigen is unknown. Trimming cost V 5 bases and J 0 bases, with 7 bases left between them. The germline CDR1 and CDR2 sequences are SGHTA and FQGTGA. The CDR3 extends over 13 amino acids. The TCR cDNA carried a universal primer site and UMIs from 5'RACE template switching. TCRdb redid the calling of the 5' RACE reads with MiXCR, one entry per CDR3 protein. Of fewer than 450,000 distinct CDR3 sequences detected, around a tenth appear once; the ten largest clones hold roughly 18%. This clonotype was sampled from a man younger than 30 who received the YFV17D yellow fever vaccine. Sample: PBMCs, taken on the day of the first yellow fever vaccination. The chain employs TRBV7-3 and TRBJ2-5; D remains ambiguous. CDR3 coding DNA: TGTGCCAGCAGCCGTGCCCACCAAGAGACCCAGTACTTC. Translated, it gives CASSRAHQETQYF.